A selection of T cell receptor beta chains follows, all from one sample in a study of early T cells in non-severe SARS-CoV-2 infection. From the 5' RACE reads, TCRdb called clonotypes with MiXCR, one entry per CDR3 protein. The data hold about 26,000 distinct CDR3 sequences, with approximately 5% observed a single time. Sequencing was done on a sample of whole blood. Receptors originate from an adult who was a healthcare worker with PCR-confirmed SARS-CoV-2 infection or an uninfected control (not recorded which). CDR3s include the opening cysteine and the closing phenylalanine or tryptophan. D genes are given only for firm matches. Only some rows state a clone size, as once, few, many or a class for expanded clones.

v_call	clone_size	j_call	cdr3_length	d_call	cdr3_nt	cdr3_aa
TRBV20-1	many	TRBJ2-3	16	NA	TGCAGTGCTTACGAACTCACAGGACGTCCCACAGATACGCAGTATTTT	CSAYELTGRPTDTQYF
TRBV4-3	many	TRBJ2-7	15	TRBD1	TGCGCCAGCAGCCAAGAAGGACAGGGAGACTACGAGCAGTACTTC	CASSQEGQGDYEQYF
TRBV5-4	few	TRBJ1-1	12	NA	TGTGCCAGCAGCTTGTTAGGGGGTAAAGCTTTCTTT	CASSLLGGKAFF
TRBV6-2/TRBV6-3	NA	TRBJ2-1	18	TRBD2	TGTGCCAGCAGTTATGGGATAGCGGGGGTCTCCTTTTACAATGAGCAGTTCTTC	CASSYGIAGVSFYNEQFF
TRBV11-1	many	TRBJ1-1	13	TRBD1	TGTGCCAGCAGCTATGTGGCAGGGGGTGATTCTTTCTTT	CASSYVAGGDSFF
TRBV6-5	many	TRBJ1-2	13	TRBD1	TGTGCCAGCAACACACAGGGGGGCTATGGCTACACCTTC	CASNTQGGYGYTF
TRBV5-5	many	TRBJ1-4	17	NA	TGTGCCAGCAGCCCGCTTTTTATAGGCCCGGGAGATGAAAAACTGTTTTTT	CASSPLFIGPGDEKLFF
TRBV18	many	TRBJ2-7	13	NA	TGTGCCAGCTCACCAGAGAAGAACTACGAGCAGTACTTC	CASSPEKNYEQYF
TRBV29-1	NA	TRBJ2-1	14	NA	TGCAGCGCTGAGGGGGGTTCCTCCTACAATGAGCAGTTCTTC	CSAEGGSSYNEQFF
TRBV7-6	many	TRBJ1-1	13	TRBD1	TGTGCCAGCAGCTTAAGTCGGACAGGGGAAGCTTTCTTT	CASSLSRTGEAFF
TRBV11-2	many	TRBJ2-3	14	NA	TGTGCCAGCAGCTTAGATTGGCTCACAGATACGCAGTATTTT	CASSLDWLTDTQYF
TRBV6-1	NA	TRBJ1-3	13	NA	TGTGCCAGCAGTGAACAGCGGGAAAACACCATATATTTT	CASSEQRENTIYF
TRBV7-9	many	TRBJ2-1	16	NA	TGTGCCAGCAGCCCCCAGCGACTAGATTTTTACAATGAGCAGTTCTTC	CASSPQRLDFYNEQFF
TRBV3-1	NA	TRBJ2-7	11	NA	TGTGCCAGCAGCCAGGGCCAAGTGCAGTACTTC	CASSQGQVQYF
TRBV7-9	many	TRBJ2-7	14	TRBD1	TGTGCCAGCAGCGAGACAGGGTATAGCTACGAGCAGTACTTC	CASSETGYSYEQYF
TRBV28	many	TRBJ2-1	16	TRBD1	TGTGCCAGCAGCCGCGGACAGGTAACATCCTACAATGAGCAGTTCTTC	CASSRGQVTSYNEQFF
TRBV7-6	NA	TRBJ1-5	16	NA	TGTGCCAGCAGCCCACCCTCGGACAGACGAAATCAGCCCCAGCATTTT	CASSPPSDRRNQPQHF
TRBV6-6	many	TRBJ2-5	12	NA	TGTGCCAGCAGTCCGTTTGGAGAGACCCAGTACTTC	CASSPFGETQYF
TRBV7-9	many	TRBJ2-7	11	NA	TGTGCCAGCAGCTCCCCCAGAGAGCAGTACTTC	CASSSPREQYF
TRBV7-6	few	TRBJ2-5	14	TRBD1	TGTGCCAGCAGCGCCAGGGACAGGGCAGAGACCCAGTACTTC	CASSARDRAETQYF
TRBV20-1	NA	TRBJ1-1	13	NA	TGCAGTGCTAGAAGTTCAGCGAACACTGAAGCTTTCTTT	CSARSSANTEAFF
TRBV7-3	many	TRBJ1-1	14	NA	TGTGCCAGCAGCTTAGGCGGTGGAGTCACTGAAGCTTTCTTT	CASSLGGGVTEAFF
TRBV29-1	many	TRBJ1-2	14	TRBD1	TGCAGCGTTGCCGGACAGGGGGCAAACTATGGCTACACCTTC	CSVAGQGANYGYTF
TRBV5-1	many	TRBJ2-3	16	NA	TGCGCCAGCAGCCCTCCGGGATCTAAAAACACAGATACGCAGTATTTT	CASSPPGSKNTDTQYF
TRBV5-1	NA	TRBJ2-7	12	NA	TGCGCCAGCAGCTTGAAGGGGTACGAGCAGTACTTC	CASSLKGYEQYF
TRBV29-1	many	TRBJ2-4	14	NA	TGCAGCGTTGAAGAAGGGCAGGGTAAAAACATTCAGTACTTC	CSVEEGQGKNIQYF
TRBV11-3	many	TRBJ2-2	16	NA	TGTGCCAGCAGCATAACGGGGGCATCGAACACCGGGGAGCTGTTTTTT	CASSITGASNTGELFF
TRBV7-9	many	TRBJ1-4	14	NA	TGTGCCAGCAGCCCCCCGGGGAATAATGAAAAACTGTTTTTT	CASSPPGNNEKLFF
TRBV19	many	TRBJ2-3	17	NA	TGTGCCAGTAGTTTCGGCGGGGCCGGGACCTTCGAGGAGGCGCAGTATTTT	CASSFGGAGTFEEAQYF
TRBV2	few	TRBJ1-4	14	NA	TGTGCCAGCAGTGAAAACGGAGAGAATGAAAAACTGTTTTTT	CASSENGENEKLFF
TRBV19	many	TRBJ1-2	12	TRBD1	TGTGCCAGTAGCTCGGGACAGTATGGCTACACCTTC	CASSSGQYGYTF
TRBV24-1	many	TRBJ2-3	14	NA	TGTGCCACCAGTGGAGCGGAACGCACAGATACGCAGTATTTT	CATSGAERTDTQYF
TRBV7-9	many	TRBJ1-4	14	TRBD1	TGTGCCAGCAGCTCGGACAGGGCAAATGAAAAACTGTTTTTT	CASSSDRANEKLFF
TRBV7-8	medium-sized	TRBJ1-5	15	TRBD1	TGTGCCAGCAGACCGGACAGGGGGAGCAATCAGCCCCAGCATTTT	CASRPDRGSNQPQHF
TRBV6-2/TRBV6-3	many	TRBJ1-5	17	NA	TGTGCCAGCAGTTCCCTTTTCCCAGGGGAAGACAATCAGCCCCAGCATTTT	CASSSLFPGEDNQPQHF
TRBV6-2/TRBV6-3	many	TRBJ2-2	18	TRBD2	TGTGCCAGCAGTGGACTAGCGGGGGGACCCACGAACACCGGGGAGCTGTTTTTT	CASSGLAGGPTNTGELFF
TRBV20-1	many	TRBJ1-1	12	NA	TGCAGTGCTACTTGGGGGCACACTGAAGCTTTCTTT	CSATWGHTEAFF
TRBV4-2	many	TRBJ2-3	15	TRBD1	TGTGCCAGCAGCCAAGCACAGGGGGGCACAGATACGCAGTATTTT	CASSQAQGGTDTQYF
TRBV27	NA	TRBJ2-1	12	NA	TGTGCCAGCAGTTTAGAAGGGACAGAGCAGTTCTTC	CASSLEGTEQFF
TRBV4-3	medium-sized	TRBJ2-1	14	TRBD2	TGCGCCAGCAGCCGGACTAGCGGGGCGGATGAGCAGTTCTTC	CASSRTSGADEQFF
TRBV2	few	TRBJ2-7	13	NA	TGTGCCAGCATAGGGACTCGAGGAGGCGAGCAGTACTTC	CASIGTRGGEQYF
TRBV6-1	few	TRBJ2-5	14	NA	TGTGCCAGCAGTGAAGCGAGACAAAAAGAGACCCAGTACTTC	CASSEARQKETQYF
TRBV7-9	many	TRBJ1-1	13	TRBD1	TGTGCCAGCCGACAGGGGACGAACACTGAAGCTTTCTTT	CASRQGTNTEAFF
TRBV20-1	NA	TRBJ2-1	15	NA	TGCAGTGCTGAAAGAGGGGGGGGTGCCTACAATGAGCAGTTCTTC	CSAERGGGAYNEQFF
TRBV4-1	NA	TRBJ1-5	16	TRBD1	TGCGCCAGCAGCCGAACACCGACAGGGGGCGGTCAGCCCCAGCATTTT	CASSRTPTGGGQPQHF
TRBV19	many	TRBJ1-4	14	NA	TGTGCCAGTGGCGCGAGATCCCATATTGAAAAACTGTTTTTT	CASGARSHIEKLFF
TRBV7-9	few	TRBJ1-1	13	TRBD1	TGTGCCAGCAGCTTCCGACAGGGCGCTGAAGCTTTCTTT	CASSFRQGAEAFF
TRBV7-9	NA	TRBJ1-1	16	NA	TGTGCCAGCACCAGCGGGTACCAGGGCGCGGGCACTGAAGCTTTCTTT	CASTSGYQGAGTEAFF
TRBV19	medium-sized	TRBJ2-3	15	NA	TGTGCCAGTAGTATCGGGGACACGAACACAGATACGCAGTATTTT	CASSIGDTNTDTQYF
TRBV6-5	medium-sized	TRBJ1-2	13	NA	TGTGCCAGCAGTTACGACAGTAACTATGGCTACACCTTC	CASSYDSNYGYTF
TRBV7-8	NA	TRBJ2-7	17	TRBD1	TGTGCCAGCAGCTTCGGCAGGGGGCGGACGAGCTCCTACGAGCAGTACTTC	CASSFGRGRTSSYEQYF
TRBV5-1	many	TRBJ2-1	15	NA	TGCGCCAGCAGCCTACAGGTAGGACCTGACAATGAGCAGTTCTTC	CASSLQVGPDNEQFF
TRBV5-4	few	TRBJ1-1	13	NA	TGTGCCAGCAGCTTACCCTTGAACACTGAAGCTTTCTTT	CASSLPLNTEAFF